This T cell receptor (beta chain) was recorded in a study of T cells in localized non-small cell lung cancer. General observations from the study: Among the top 100 tumor clones, a median about 52 appeared in adjacent lung. There was an association of higher blood T cell density with longer overall survival. Adjacent uninvolved lung had the highest clonality, suggesting focused antigen responses.

TCRdb's table, derived via immunoSEQ multiplex PCR, lists solely in-frame clones and lacks some. The sample carries over a thousand clones, under 30% recorded once. With regard to this clone: As yet, its antigen is unknown.

The sequence derives from a man aged 35 to 70 with stage I squamous cell lung carcinoma. The sequencing here drew on lung tumor tissue, taken before any cancer treatment.

The chain's CDR3 is CASSYDSLQAQETQYF. The CDR3 nucleotides are TGTGCCAGCAGTTACGACTCCCTCCAAGCTCAAGAGACCCAGTACTTC. The V gene is TRBV6-8, the J gene TRBJ2-5; no clear D. This CDR3 contains 16 residues. V was cut by 2 bases and J by 2 bases, with 15 bases left in between. Per germline, CDR1 MNHGY and CDR2 SAAAGT.